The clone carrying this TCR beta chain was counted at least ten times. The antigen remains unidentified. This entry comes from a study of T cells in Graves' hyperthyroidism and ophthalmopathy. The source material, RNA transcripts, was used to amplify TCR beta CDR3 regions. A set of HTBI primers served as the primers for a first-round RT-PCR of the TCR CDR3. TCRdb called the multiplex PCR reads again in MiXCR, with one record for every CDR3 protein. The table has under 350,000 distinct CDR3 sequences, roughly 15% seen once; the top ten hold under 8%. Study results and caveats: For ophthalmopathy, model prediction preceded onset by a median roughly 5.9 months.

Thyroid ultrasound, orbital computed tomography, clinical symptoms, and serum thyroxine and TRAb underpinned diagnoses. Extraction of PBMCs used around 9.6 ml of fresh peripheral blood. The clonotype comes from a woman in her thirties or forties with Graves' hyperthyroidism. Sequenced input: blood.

DNA of the CDR3: TGTGCCAGCAGCCCCGGGGACAGCCTCACAGATACGCAGTATTTT. This sequence encodes CASSPGDSLTDTQYF. The gene calls are TRBV7-2 and TRBJ2-3, with TRBD1 matching 7 bases. Unmatched junction bases numbered 7, after V lost 5 bases and J lost 2 bases. The CDR3 totals 15 residues. Per the germline V gene, CDR1 is SGHTA and CDR2 is FQGNSA.